This T cell receptor beta chain stems from a study of tumor-infiltrating lymphocytes in primary liver carcinoma (dated by TCRdb to about 2017). Some background on the complete study: Between November 2015 and March 2016, 5 or 6 patients in China with histopathologically diagnosed primary liver carcinoma had their tumors surgically resected. Hepatocellular carcinoma (four) or combined HCC and intrahepatic cholangiocarcinoma (one) was present in the five patients, who were three men and two women aged 30 to 69 years. The five patients had tumors staged T1-T3 N0M0, with maximum diameters ranging from roughly 4.2 to 10 cm. Samples yielded roughly 3.65 to 7.13 million productive TCRbeta reads; read depth did not differ significantly between tissue types. For each liver tumor, the study sampled five regions along with adjacent normal tissue and blood, and applied TCRbeta repertoire sequencing, expression microarrays and whole-exome sequencing. A total of 35 specimens from 5 patients, comprising approximately 25 tumor regions, 5 adjacent noncancerous liver tissues and 5 peripheral blood samples, were covered by TCRbeta repertoire sequencing. Repertoires from technical replicates were highly reproducible, with mean shared-clone rates roughly 0.9 and correlation coefficients above 0.95.

Blood RNA was extracted from unsorted whole blood with TRIzol reagent; germline DNA came from the DNeasy Blood & Tissue kit. Patients had chronic HBV infection and were treatment-naive at sampling. Before surgery, 3 to 5 milliliters of peripheral blood were drawn into K2EDTA tubes. The paper as a whole reports these results and caveats: Repertoire overlap was found to be higher between tumor regions (mean approximately 35%) than between tumor-adjacent (around 17%) or tumor-blood (around 15%) pairs, consistent with antigen-driven expansion. Only five patients were included in the study, and the authors note that the findings should be validated in a larger study. Because only the TCR beta chain was sequenced and unpaired alpha chains were not captured, true repertoire diversity is likely underestimated. Comparison of CD4+ and CD8+ T cell repertoires was precluded by the use of bulk unsorted samples. Compared with blood, tumors had a significantly larger share of the repertoire taken up by the top 250 clones (p = 0.039).

This clonotype showed up many times. There is no known antigen for this receptor. Per-base quality was not reported, and no clone a single base away is much larger than it. The germline V gene (reference sequence) provides CDR1 SGHKS and CDR2 YYEKEE. The CDR3 sequence holds 15 residues, the cysteine and phenylalanine included. CDR3 DNA is the only sequence kept; it has 45 bases, read in frame from the first base. Here V drops 4 bases and J drops 7 bases, and the junction holds 9 bases not matched to any gene. TCRbeta-specific cDNA was reverse-transcribed from 500 ng total RNA using a constant-region primer and ProtoScript II reverse transcriptase. TCRbeta libraries were built with three nested multiplex PCR rounds, a slightly modified ARM-PCR procedure. Multiplex TRBV1-TRBV30 forward primers and a Cbeta reverse primer were used in the first two PCR rounds, each of which was run for 10 cycles. A final 25-cycle PCR with Deep VentR polymerase added sample barcodes and Illumina adapters. Before sequencing, amplicons between 200 and 500 bp were purified from gel using a QIAquick gel extraction kit. An Illumina HiSeq 2500 was used to sequence the TCRbeta amplicons, generating 250-bp paired-end reads. For the original study's pipeline: Trimmomatic v0.33 was used to quality-trim the reads, and FLASH v1.2.11 was used to merge paired reads so that full CDR3 sequences could be recovered. MiGEC v1.2.1b assigned V, D and J germline segments to the rearranged TCRbeta sequences. Clonotype statistics, along with Shannon-Wiener diversity indices, were calculated using VDJtools v1.0.0. To reduce sampling bias, subsequent analyses other than the diversity analysis used only the 250 most abundant clonotypes in each sample. In TCRdb, the public reads were trimmed at Q25 with fastp and aligned with MiXCR, with productive beta chains retained. Every CDR3 protein is listed once, alongside the most common genes and DNA of its rows. The V and J calls were determined by TCRdb, not by the authors. The sample table contains 180,000 or so distinct CDR3 sequences; only one count was recorded for about 60% of them. Around 68% of the sample is taken by the ten largest.

The sequence links TRBV5-5 to TRBJ2-1; a stretch of 9 junction bases matches TRBD2. The sample was peripheral blood. The clonotype was recovered from a man aged 40-49 years with primary liver carcinoma and hepatitis B virus infection. Here the CDR3 is given as CASSHSGSYGNEQFF. The DNA sequence is TGTGCCAGCAGCCATAGCGGGAGTTATGGGAATGAGCAGTTCTTC.